The 8 T cell receptor beta chains below were found in one sample sequenced in a study of T cell responses to AZD1222 COVID-19 vaccine. TCRdb's table, derived via immunoSEQ multiplex PCR, lists solely in-frame clones and lacks some. Of around 130,000 clones detected, more than 85% appear once; the ten largest clones hold over 2.5%. The sample here was peripheral blood, taken on day 0 of AZD1222 vaccination. The receptor set was obtained from an adult in good health.

The chain uses TRBV4-2 and TRBJ1-2; TRBD1 aligns across 7 bases. CDR1 LGHNA and CDR2 YNFKEQ come from the germline V gene. V lost 5 bases to trimming and J lost 0 bases; unmatched junction nucleotides: 6. The CDR3 covers 15 residues. The CDR3 coding sequence is TGTGCCAGCAGCGCAGGGGACAGTTCTAACTATGGCTACACCTTC. Translated, it gives CASSAGDSSNYGYTF.

The gene calls are TRBV28 and TRBJ2-7, with D possibly being TRBD1 (6 bases). The CDR3 contains 12 residues. Trimming removed 3 bases from V and 7 bases from J, with 10 bases in between. Germline CDR1 is MDHEN and CDR2 is SYDVKM. The DNA for the CDR3 is TGTGCCAGCAGTTTTCAGGGGCGGGAGCAGTACTTC. Its translation is CASSFQGREQYF.

The CDR3, as DNA: TGTGCCAGCCGGGGCCAAGAGACCCAGTACTTC. It translates to CASRGQETQYF. The chain carries TRBV19 and TRBJ2-5; D might be TRBD2 (5 bases). CDR3 length equals 11 residues. Trimming removed 9 bases from V and 1 base from J, with 6 bases in between. Looked up from germline, CDR1 is LNHDA and CDR2 is SQIVND (reference sequence).

The chain uses TRBV24-1 and TRBJ1-1; a possible D gene is TRBD1 (5 bases). The germline V gene has CDR1 KGHDR and CDR2 SFDVKD. The V gene lost 4 bases and the J gene lost 1 base, with 12 bases spanning the gap. This CDR3 comprises 15 residues. In DNA form, the CDR3 reads TGTGCCACCAGTGAATCCGGGACGCCGAACACTGAAGCTTTCTTT. This translates into CATSESGTPNTEAFF.

V usage is TRBV27 and J usage is TRBJ2-5; weak D call: TRBD1 (6 bases). Germline V gene data show CDR1 as MNHEY and CDR2 as SMNVEV (reference sequence). The CDR3 is 14 residues long. Trimming removed 3 bases at V and 4 bases at J, with 12 bases between. The DNA for the CDR3 is TGTGCCAGCAGTTTGGGGGCGAGCGGAGAGACCCAGTACTTC. It translates to CASSLGASGETQYF.

This rearrangement joins TRBV27 to TRBJ2-7, with TRBD2 identical over 11 bases. This CDR3 spans 13 amino acids. Per the germline V gene, CDR1 is MNHEY and CDR2 is SMNVEV (reference sequence). V lost 6 bases, J lost 2 bases, and 0 bases stayed unmatched. CDR3 in amino acids: CASRLAGAYEQYF. In DNA, the CDR3 is TGTGCCAGCAGACTAGCGGGAGCCTACGAGCAGTACTTC.

J is TRBJ2-5 and V is TRBV13; maybe TRBD1 (5 bases). Trimming removed 1 base from V and 3 bases from J, with 12 bases in between. The CDR3 covers 15 residues. CDR1 PRHDT and CDR2 FYEKMQ come from the germline V gene (reference sequence). The CDR3 nucleotides read TGTGCCAGCAGCTTAGCTTTGGGGCTGGAAGAGACCCAGTACTTC. Translated: CASSLALGLEETQYF.

The rearrangement links TRBV5-1 to TRBJ2-3, with 16 bases that match TRBD2. The CDR3 contains 16 residues. Germline values: CDR1 SGHRS, CDR2 YFSETQ. Trimming cost V 4 bases and J 5 bases; bases outside gene matches: 4. DNA for the CDR3: TGCGCCAGCAGCCTGGGGACTAGCGGGAGGGGAGATACGCAGTATTTT. Amino acids: CASSLGTSGRGDTQYF.